These 5 T cell receptor beta chains came from one sample sequenced in a study of T cells after yellow fever vaccination. From the 5' RACE reads, TCRdb called clonotypes with MiXCR, one entry per CDR3 protein. The sample records 200,000 to 300,000 distinct CDR3 sequences, 13% being singletons. The sample consisted of CD4+ T cells sorted from PBMCs, taken 45 days after the yellow fever booster vaccination. Receptors originate from a man younger than 45 who received the YFV17D yellow fever vaccine.

This clonotype has a count of ten or more. The chain joins TRBV24-1 to TRBJ2-1; tentative D call: TRBD1 (6 bases). The length of the CDR3 is 13 residues. The germline V gene encodes CDR1 KGHDR and CDR2 SFDVKD. Trimming pared 7 bases from V and 8 bases from J, leaving 14 bases between. CDR3 loop: CATRETGSDEQFF. The CDR3 nucleotides read TGTGCCACCAGGGAAACAGGGTCGGATGAGCAGTTCTTC.

The chain couples TRBV5-1 to TRBJ2-5; D possibly corresponds to TRBD2 (6 bases). From germline, CDR1 is SGHRS and CDR2 YFSETQ. CDR3 length: 15 residues. The V and J ends lost 1 base and 4 bases respectively, with 14 bases between them. The CDR3 loop is CASSLMDPGGETQYF. The CDR3 DNA is TGCGCCAGCAGCTTGATGGACCCCGGGGGAGAGACCCAGTACTTC.

The chain uses TRBV30 and TRBJ2-1; possibly TRBD2 for D (5 bases). V lost 2 bases and J lost 4, with 9 bases in between. This CDR3 region has 13 residues. The germline V gene has CDR1 GTSNPN and CDR2 SVGIG (reference sequence). In DNA form, the CDR3 reads TGTGCCTGGAGTCCCGGGGTTTACAATGAGCAGTTCTTC. Translation gives CAWSPGVYNEQFF.

In this sample, this clonotype turned up a few times. The chain has TRBV7-8 and TRBJ2-7, with no clear D. The CDR3 spans 16 residues. In germline, CDR1 is SGHVS, CDR2 FQNEAQ. With 1 base removed from V and 2 bases from J, the gap between germline ends came to 15 bases. This CDR3 is CASSLDQAATTYEQYF. The CDR3 bases are TGTGCCAGCAGCTTAGACCAGGCAGCCACTACCTACGAGCAGTACTTC.

This chain's CDR3 is CAWSGASLAKNIQYF. Written as DNA, the CDR3 is TGTGCCTGGAGTGGGGCATCTCTAGCCAAAAACATTCAGTACTTC. The chain combines TRBV30 with TRBJ2-4; D not resolved. This CDR3 is 15 amino acids long. Germline CDR1 GTSNPN, CDR2 SVGIG (reference sequence). The V end lost 1 base, the J end lost 0 bases, and 10 bases lay between the germline ends.